A single sample gave rise to the 29 T cell receptor beta chains below, sequenced in a study of CD8 T cells in Susac syndrome. After extraction with the RNeasy kit, about 0.45 to 1 ug of the RNA was reverse transcribed using random hexamers. TCRdb processed the immunoSEQ multiplex PCR reads anew with MiXCR; each CDR3 protein has one entry. Found here are about 110,000 distinct CDR3 sequences, approximately 94% of them singletons; the top ten hold around 0.41%. Sample: CD8+ T cells from PBMCs. The receptor set was obtained from a human donor with Susac syndrome.

The chain couples TRBV7-3 to TRBJ2-3; TRBD1 or TRBD2 may be the D gene (5 bases each). The ends were cut back, 1 base at V and 4 bases at J, with 6 bases in the middle. CDR1 is SGHTA and CDR2 is FQGTGA in the germline V gene. CDR3 length equals 13 residues. The CDR3 coding sequence is TGTGCCAGCAGCTTAATGGGGGCAGATACGCAGTATTTT. This sequence encodes CASSLMGADTQYF.

The sample holds one count of this clonotype. The V gene is TRBV18, the J gene TRBJ1-5; maybe TRBD1 (6 bases). Per the germline V gene, CDR1 is KGHSH and CDR2 is LQKENI. The CDR3 is 16 amino acids. With 3 bases removed from V and 4 bases from J, the gap between germline ends came to 16 bases. Here the CDR3 DNA reads TGTGCCAGCTCACCCTCTGGCGGGGGCCCTAATCAGCCCCAGCATTTT. Protein: CASSPSGGGPNQPQHF.

V gene TRBV5-1 combines with J gene TRBJ2-7; 8 positions match TRBD1. Looked up from germline, CDR1 is SGHRS and CDR2 is YFSETQ. The junction had 3 bases not matched to a gene; V was cut back by 3 bases and J by 7 bases. CDR3 length equals 12 residues. This CDR3 reads CASSWTGSEQYF. CDR3 nucleotide sequence: TGCGCCAGCAGCTGGACAGGGAGTGAGCAGTACTTC.

V and J are TRBV11-2 and TRBJ2-7; no definite D call. V gave up 2 bases and J gave up 0 bases, with 11 bases separating them. Per germline, CDR1 SGHAT and CDR2 FQNNGV. The CDR3 totals 15 residues. The CDR3 sequence is CASSLSPELSYEQYF. The CDR3, as DNA: TGTGCCAGCAGCTTATCCCCTGAACTCTCCTACGAGCAGTACTTC.

This clonotype was seen a single time. The chain joins TRBV27 to TRBJ1-2; D possibly corresponds to TRBD1 (5 bases). This CDR3 comprises 11 residues. Looked up from germline, CDR1 is MNHEY and CDR2 is SMNVEV (reference sequence). V lost 4 bases, J lost 7 bases, and 7 bases lay in between. CDR3 loop: CASSSGFGYTF. The CDR3 DNA reads as TGTGCCAGCAGTTCAGGGTTTGGCTACACCTTC.

V usage is TRBV20-1 and J usage is TRBJ2-7; D not resolved. V lost 6 bases, J lost 2 bases, and 20 bases lay in between. CDR3 length equals 15 residues. CDR1 and CDR2 (germline): DFQATT, SNEGSKA (reference sequence). The CDR3 region is CSARPPVTSPYEQYF. The CDR3 DNA follows: TGCAGTGCACGTCCGCCGGTTACCTCTCCCTACGAGCAGTACTTC.

This sequence joins TRBV6-5 and TRBJ2-1; D is possibly TRBD1 (5 bases). Trimming took off 5 bases at V and 9 bases at J, with 14 bases between the two ends. Germline CDR1 reads MNHEY; CDR2 reads SVGAGI. This CDR3 is 13 amino acids long. The CDR3 spells CASSLRGRGEQFF. The DNA for the CDR3 is TGTGCCAGCAGTCTAAGGGGCCGTGGTGAGCAGTTCTTC.

This chain uses TRBV29-1 with TRBJ1-3; D perhaps matches TRBD1 (6 bases). V was shortened by 4 bases and J by 3 bases, with 7 bases between the two germline ends. The CDR3 contains 12 residues. The germline CDR1 and CDR2 sequences are SQVTM and ANQGSEA. The CDR3 DNA is TGCAGCGTTGGGGGACATGGAAACACCATATATTTT. This gives the protein CSVGGHGNTIYF.

This rearrangement joins TRBV3-1 to TRBJ1-2; D may be TRBD1 (6 bases). Trimming shortened V by 0 bases and J by 8 bases, and 13 bases separated the two germline ends. Germline V CDR1 and CDR2: LGHDT, YNNKEL (reference sequence). The CDR3 runs 14 residues. The CDR3, as DNA: TGTGCCAGCAGCCAAGAATGGGGGGCGAGGGGCTACACCTTC. Encoded protein: CASSQEWGARGYTF.

The chain couples TRBV27 to TRBJ2-1, with TRBD1 as a possible D gene (5 bases). The CDR3 sequence is 12 residues long. Germline V gene data show CDR1 as MNHEY and CDR2 as SMNVEV (reference sequence). V lost 2 bases, J lost 6 bases, and 5 bases lay in between. CDR3 loop: CASSLRGNEQFF. In DNA, the CDR3 is TGTGCCAGCAGTTTAAGGGGCAATGAGCAGTTCTTC.

This clonotype was detected once. The chain links TRBV27 to TRBJ1-2; 7 nucleotides agree with TRBD1. Germline assignment: CDR1 MNHEY and CDR2 SMNVEV (reference sequence). This CDR3 has 13 amino acids. The V and J ends lost 1 base and 6 bases, in that order; junction bases with no gene match: 2. CDR3 in amino acids: CASSLFRGDGYTF. The CDR3 DNA reads TGTGCCAGCAGTTTATTCAGGGGGGATGGCTACACCTTC.

This chain uses TRBV20-1 with TRBJ2-3; 9 nucleotides agree with TRBD1. This CDR3 spans 16 amino acids. Germline CDR1 is DFQATT and CDR2 is SNEGSKA (reference sequence). J lost 2 bases, V lost 3 bases, and 9 bases had no gene match. The CDR3 reads CSASGDREAYTDTQYF. DNA for the CDR3: TGCAGTGCTAGTGGGGACAGGGAGGCTTACACAGATACGCAGTATTTT.

This clonotype was found once. The chain links TRBV10-3 to TRBJ2-7, with D hard to call. V gave up 0 bases and J gave up 2 bases, with 5 bases separating them. This CDR3 contains 13 residues. Germline V gene sequence: CDR1 ENHRY, CDR2 SYGVKD. CDR3 in DNA: TGTGCCATCAGTGAGTCCTCTGCCTACGAGCAGTACTTC. Translation gives CAISESSAYEQYF.

The gene calls are TRBV5-6 and TRBJ1-5; no firm D call. V was clipped by 0 bases and J by 0 bases, with 13 bases between them. This CDR3 contains 17 residues. Germline loops: CDR1 SGHDT, CDR2 YYEEEE. The CDR3, as DNA: TGTGCCAGCAGCTTGGGCCCGTCCACGGCTAGCAATCAGCCCCAGCATTTT. Residues: CASSLGPSTASNQPQHF.

The rearrangement links TRBV6-2 or TRBV6-3 to TRBJ2-7; 9 bases map to TRBD2. The germline CDR1 and CDR2 sequences are MNHEY and SVGEGT. With V trimmed by 8 bases and J by 2 bases, 7 bases remained unmatched. The CDR3 length is 14 residues. The CDR3 loop reads CASGLAGVPYEQYF. DNA for the CDR3: TGTGCCAGCGGTTTAGCGGGGGTGCCCTACGAGCAGTACTTC.

V and J are TRBV2 and TRBJ2-5, with D perhaps matching TRBD2 (5 bases). Germline assignment: CDR1 SNHLY and CDR2 FYNNEI. This CDR3 is 15 amino acids long. V lost 3 bases to trimming and J lost 1 base, with 12 bases between them. CDR3 in amino acids: CASSDQRLGQETQYF. In DNA form, the CDR3 reads TGTGCCAGCAGTGACCAGCGGTTGGGCCAAGAGACCCAGTACTTC.

This chain connects TRBV20-1 to TRBJ2-2, with 11 bases fitting TRBD1. Germline V CDR1 and CDR2: DFQATT, SNEGSKA (reference sequence). The CDR3 totals 23 residues. After removal of 2 bases from V and 1 base from J, the junction contained 24 bases not matched to a gene. The DNA of the CDR3 is TGCAGTGCTAGACCCGGTACACTCGGCGGTCCCGGGACAGGGGGATTGAACACCGGGGAGCTGTTTTTT. Translation gives CSARPGTLGGPGTGGLNTGELFF.

The chain employs TRBV20-1 and TRBJ2-2, with D possibly called TRBD1 or TRBD2 (5 bases each). CDR1 and CDR2 (germline): DFQATT, SNEGSKA (reference sequence). The CDR3 is 15 residues long. The ends were cut back, 0 bases at V and 6 bases at J, with 14 bases in the middle. CDR3 DNA: TGCAGTGCTAGAGACGGGACCCACCCCGCCGGGGAGCTGTTTTTT. Its protein product is CSARDGTHPAGELFF.

V gene TRBV29-1 combines with J gene TRBJ2-2; 12 nucleotides agree with TRBD2. The germline gives CDR1 SQVTM, CDR2 ANQGSEA. The CDR3 is made up of 15 amino acids. V gave up 1 base and J gave up 4 bases; unmatched junction bases: 1. CDR3 in DNA: TGCAGCGTTGAAGGACTAGCGGGGGTCACCGGGGAGCTGTTTTTT. As protein: CSVEGLAGVTGELFF.

V gene TRBV6-5 combines with J gene TRBJ2-1; 8 nucleotides line up with TRBD2. With V trimmed by 9 bases and J by 7 bases, 14 bases remained unmatched. This CDR3 has 15 amino acids. The germline V gene has CDR1 MNHEY and CDR2 SVGAGI. The CDR3 sequence is CASAPLAGGENEQFF. The CDR3 DNA follows: TGTGCCAGTGCTCCCCTGGCCGGGGGGGAGAATGAGCAGTTCTTC.

The gene calls are TRBV6-5 and TRBJ2-7; a weak D match, TRBD1 (5 bases). The CDR3 runs 14 residues. V was trimmed by 5 bases and J by 5 bases, leaving 16 bases between them. The germline CDR1 and CDR2 sequences are MNHEY and SVGAGI. CDR3 bases: TGTGCCAGCAGTCCCTTTATAGGGGATCACGAGCAGTACTTC. Translating gives CASSPFIGDHEQYF.

V gene TRBV20-1 combines with J gene TRBJ2-3; 8 nucleotides agree with TRBD2. Looked up from germline, CDR1 is DFQATT and CDR2 is SNEGSKA (reference sequence). With 3 bases clipped from V and 6 bases from J, the junction kept 5 bases outside the gene matches. The CDR3 has 13 residues. The CDR3 loop reads CSASGGAIDTQYF. The CDR3 region has the DNA TGCAGTGCTAGCGGGGGGGCTATTGATACGCAGTATTTT.

The chain combines TRBV9 with TRBJ1-1; 7 nucleotides align to TRBD1. The CDR3 is 13 amino acids. Losses at the gene ends were 4 bases for V and 4 bases for J; bases not matched to a gene: 4. CDR1 and CDR2 (germline): SGDLS, YYNGEE. The CDR3 DNA follows: TGTGCCAGCAGCATGGGACAGAGCACTGAAGCTTTCTTT. This sequence encodes CASSMGQSTEAFF.

The chain joins TRBV27 to TRBJ1-5, with no clear D. This CDR3 spans 14 amino acids. V lost 2 bases and J lost 5, with 10 bases in between. Germline V gene data show CDR1 as MNHEY and CDR2 as SMNVEV (reference sequence). CDR3 nucleotide sequence: TGTGCCAGCAGTTTAGGAGCGACACATCAGCCCCAGCATTTT. Amino acid sequence: CASSLGATHQPQHF.

This chain uses TRBV19 with TRBJ1-5, with 8 bases matching TRBD1. The CDR3 is 15 amino acids. Trimming took 6 bases from V and 1 from J; bases not matched to a gene: 5. Germline CDR1 and CDR2: LNHDA and SQIVND (reference sequence). CDR3: CASRPNRGSNQPQHF. CDR3 in DNA: TGTGCCAGTAGACCAAACAGGGGGAGCAATCAGCCCCAGCATTTT. The full variable domain, rest sourced from reference TRBV19 and TRBJ1-5, is DGGITQSPKYLFRKEGQNVTLSCEQNLNHDAMYWYRQDPGQGLRLIYYSQIVNDFQKGDIAEGYSVSREKKESFPLTVTSAQKNPTAFYLCASRPNRGSNQPQHFGDGTRLSIL.

The CDR3 region is CASSQERATEAFF. In DNA form, the CDR3 reads TGTGCCAGCAGCCAAGAGAGGGCGACTGAAGCTTTCTTT. The genes are TRBV4-2 and TRBJ1-1, with no clear D. The CDR3 spans 13 residues. Trimming shortened V by 0 bases and J by 5 bases, and 7 bases separated the two germline ends. CDR1 and CDR2 (germline): LGHNA, YNFKEQ.

The rearrangement joins TRBV27 to TRBJ2-1, with TRBD2 as a possible D gene (6 bases). Trimming took 5 bases from V and 2 from J, leaving 10 bases between them. The length of the CDR3 is 14 residues. The germline V gene encodes CDR1 MNHEY and CDR2 SMNVEV (reference sequence). The CDR3 reads CASSIGSPYNEQFF. CDR3 DNA sequence: TGTGCCAGCAGTATCGGGAGTCCCTACAATGAGCAGTTCTTC.

The rearrangement links TRBV7-3 to TRBJ2-7; possibly TRBD1 for D (6 bases). The V end lost 5 bases, the J end lost 3 bases, and 17 bases lay between the germline ends. The CDR3 consists of 15 residues. Germline CDR1 reads SGHTA; CDR2 reads FQGTGA. The CDR3 DNA is TGTGCCAGCAGCCTAGAGTCGACAGGCGTCTACGAGCAGTACTTC. Translation: CASSLESTGVYEQYF.

The chain recombines TRBV27 with TRBJ2-7; 7 bases agree with TRBD2. The V gene's germline CDR1 is MNHEY and CDR2 SMNVEV (reference sequence). This CDR3 region has 13 residues. V dropped 11 bases and J dropped 0; count of bases not matched to a gene: 7. The CDR3: CASALADSYEQYF. The CDR3 DNA sequence: TGTGCCTCCGCGCTAGCGGACTCCTACGAGCAGTACTTC.